These 5 T cell receptor beta chains originate from one sample sequenced in a study of shared clonotypes between healthy human individuals. Sequencing used immunoSEQ multiplex PCR; TCRdb keeps in-frame clones, though not all of them. The data contain some 980,000 clones, 76% of them singletons. The sequencing sample was made of memory CD4+ T cells sorted from blood. Subset described: CD45RA-negative fraction. The receptor source for this set is a young man in good health.

The rearrangement joins TRBV19 to TRBJ2-5; 9 bases align to TRBD2. The length of the CDR3 is 13 residues. Germline V lookup: CDR1 LNHDA, CDR2 SQIVND (reference sequence). V was pared by 4 bases and J by 7 bases, with 4 bases of the junction left unmatched. CDR3 residues: CASSSGRAGTQYF. The CDR3 DNA is TGTGCCAGTAGTAGCGGGAGGGCCGGGACCCAGTACTTC.

The genes are TRBV5-6 and TRBJ1-1; D not resolved. Per the germline V gene, CDR1 is SGHDT and CDR2 is YYEEEE. The CDR3 sequence is 16 residues long. Trimming removed 0 bases from V and 0 bases from J, with 12 bases in between. CDR3 bases: TGTGCCAGCAGCTTGGCCGTCGGGCCCATGAACACTGAAGCTTTCTTT. This encodes CASSLAVGPMNTEAFF.

The chain links TRBV7-2 to TRBJ2-3, with 8 bases that match TRBD1. The germline V gene has CDR1 SGHTA and CDR2 FQGNSA. J was trimmed by 4 bases and V by 3 bases; bases with no gene match: 3. The CDR3 is made up of 14 amino acids. CDR3 amino acids: CASSLDRAADTQYF. The CDR3 coding sequence is TGTGCCAGCAGCTTGGACAGGGCCGCAGATACGCAGTATTTT.

The rearrangement joins TRBV11-1 to TRBJ1-5, with D uncertain. This CDR3 spans 13 amino acids. Deletions cut 5 bases from V and 5 bases from J, with 10 bases between. Germline values: CDR1 SGHAT, CDR2 FQDESV (reference sequence). The CDR3 is CASSPTKDQPQHF. CDR3 nucleotides: TGTGCCAGCAGCCCTACGAAAGATCAGCCCCAGCATTTT.

The rearrangement joins TRBV28 to TRBJ1-6, with D unresolved. Trimming left V 3 bases short and J 6 bases short, with 15 bases between. Germline CDR1 and CDR2: MDHEN and SYDVKM. CDR3 length: 16 amino acids. CDR3 protein: CASSFGVSGSNSPLHF. CDR3 DNA sequence: TGTGCCAGCAGTTTTGGGGTTAGTGGAAGTAATTCACCCCTCCACTTT.